This T cell receptor (beta chain) was sequenced in a study of beta chain features in type 1 diabetes. Study-wide points: Moderate but significant shortening of TCRB CDR3s was recorded in all four CD4+ subsets from Type 1 diabetes patients.

Every bit of the isolated RNA underwent reverse transcription, so sequencing read expressed TCRB transcripts. Sequencing used immunoSEQ multiplex PCR; TCRdb keeps in-frame clones, though not all of them. The table records nearly 700,000 clones, around 15% of them present only once. As for this clone: Its matching antigen is unknown.

The V end lost 2 bases, the J end lost 3 bases, and 16 bases lay between the germline ends. CDR1 and CDR2 from the germline V gene are GTSNPN and SVGIG (reference sequence). The CDR3 spans 16 residues. The sequenced sample consisted of naive CD4+ T cells from blood. The TCR was taken from a man younger than 35 with type 1 diabetes. The chain is built from TRBV30 and TRBJ1-4; D not certain. The CDR3 DNA sequence: TGTGCCTGGAGTCCCAGTAGAACCCCGGCTAATGAAAAACTGTTTTTT. This sequence encodes CAWSPSRTPANEKLFF.